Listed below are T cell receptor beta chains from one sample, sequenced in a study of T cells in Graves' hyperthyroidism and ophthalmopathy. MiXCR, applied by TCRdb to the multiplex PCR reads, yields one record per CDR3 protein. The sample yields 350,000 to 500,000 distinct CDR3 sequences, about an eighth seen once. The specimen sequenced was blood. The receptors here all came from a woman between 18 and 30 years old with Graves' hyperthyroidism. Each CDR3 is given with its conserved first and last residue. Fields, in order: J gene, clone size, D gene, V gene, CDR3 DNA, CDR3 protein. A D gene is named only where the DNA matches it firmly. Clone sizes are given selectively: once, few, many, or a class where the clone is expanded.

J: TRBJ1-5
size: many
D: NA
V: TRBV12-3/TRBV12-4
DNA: TGTGCCAGCACGTGGGACACCATAAATCAGCCCCAGCATTTT
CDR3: CASTWDTINQPQHF

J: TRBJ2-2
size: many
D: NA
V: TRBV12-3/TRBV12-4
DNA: TGTGCCAGCAGAAGGGTAGGGGTTTTTGGAACCGGGGAGCTGTTTTTT
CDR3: CASRRVGVFGTGELFF

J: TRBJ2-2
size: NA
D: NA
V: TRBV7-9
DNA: TGTGCCAGCAGCCGGGCCCCGTGGGAGCTGTTTTTT
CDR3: CASSRAPWELFF

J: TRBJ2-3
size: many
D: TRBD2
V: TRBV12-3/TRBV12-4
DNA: TGTGCCAGCAGTCCTCCTAGCGGATATCGGGATACGCAGTATTTT
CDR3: CASSPPSGYRDTQYF

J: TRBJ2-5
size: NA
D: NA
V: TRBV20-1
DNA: TGCAGTGTTACACGGGGGATCGAGACCCAGTACTTC
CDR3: CSVTRGIETQYF

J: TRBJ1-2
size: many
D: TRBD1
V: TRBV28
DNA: TGTGCCAGCAGTTTGATCCCAGGACAGGGAGACTATGGCTACACCTTC
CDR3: CASSLIPGQGDYGYTF

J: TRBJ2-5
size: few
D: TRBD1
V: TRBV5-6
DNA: TGTGCCAGCAGCTTGGGGAGACAGGGGCAAGAGACCCAGTACTTC
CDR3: CASSLGRQGQETQYF

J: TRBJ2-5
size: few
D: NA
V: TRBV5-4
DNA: TGTGCCAGCAGCCATGGCACAGGGTTGCAAGAGACCCAGTACTTC
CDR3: CASSHGTGLQETQYF

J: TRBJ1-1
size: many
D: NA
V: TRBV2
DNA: TGTGCCAGCAGTGACTTAGAAGCTTTCTTT
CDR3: CASSDLEAFF

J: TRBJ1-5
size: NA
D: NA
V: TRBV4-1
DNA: TGCGCCAGCAGCCAACAAACAGGGCGGGGTCAGCCCCAGCATTTT
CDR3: CASSQQTGRGQPQHF

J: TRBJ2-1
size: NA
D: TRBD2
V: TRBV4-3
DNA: TGCGCCAGCAGCCAAGAAGGGACTAGCGGGAACTATGAGCAGTTCTTC
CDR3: CASSQEGTSGNYEQFF

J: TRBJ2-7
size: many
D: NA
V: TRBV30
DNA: TGTGCCTGGAGTGTATTCCTCTCCTACGAGCAGTACTTC
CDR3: CAWSVFLSYEQYF

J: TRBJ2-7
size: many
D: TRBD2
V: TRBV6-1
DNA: TGTGCCAGCAGTGAAGACGCGGGAGGGGACGTCTCCTACGAGCAGTACTTC
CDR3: CASSEDAGGDVSYEQYF

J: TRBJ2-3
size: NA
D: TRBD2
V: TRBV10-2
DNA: TGCGCCAGCAGCGGGGGCGGGAGGACAGATACGCAGTATTTT
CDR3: CASSGGGRTDTQYF

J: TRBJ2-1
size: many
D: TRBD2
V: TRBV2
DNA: TGTGCCAGCAGTCCCCTTAGCGGGAGCCGACTCTACAATGAGCAGTTCTTC
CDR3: CASSPLSGSRLYNEQFF

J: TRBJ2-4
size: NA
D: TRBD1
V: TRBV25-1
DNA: TGTGCCAGCAGTGTACAGGGGAACATTCAGTACTTC
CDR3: CASSVQGNIQYF